This T cell receptor beta chain was identified during a study of blood T cells in healthy people across ages. General study points: Per million T cells, the diversity of TCR beta decreased roughly linearly as age advanced. There was a strong correlation between TCR beta diversity and naive T cell percentage.

A sample-barcoded 5' primer and a J-beta primer mix were used in a second PCR of roughly 7 to 11 cycles. TCRdb re-analysed the 5' RACE reads in MiXCR, keeping a single row per CDR3 protein. The sample includes under 2 million distinct CDR3 sequences, about 35% seen only once; the top ten take around 11%. Trimming removed 6 bases from V and 6 bases from J; junction bases left unmatched: 14. Germline-derived CDR1 and CDR2 are SQVTM and ANQGSEA. The CDR3 runs to 15 residues. Donation came from healthy Caucasian individuals in Russia who were aged about 6 to 90. This clonotype was picked up many times. The antigen is unknown.

This sequence originates from a woman in her twenties or thirties in good health. The chain employs TRBV29-1 and TRBJ2-3; TRBD1 aligns across 8 bases. Material: blood. DNA of the CDR3: TGCAGCGTGGAACGGACAGGGCTGGTACGTGATACGCAGTATTTT. Translation gives CSVERTGLVRDTQYF.